One sample yielded the 9 T cell receptor beta chains listed below, sequenced in a study of T cell repertoires in cytomegalovirus infection. One entry per CDR3 protein, called by TCRdb with MiXCR from the reads. The sample holds 310,000 or so distinct CDR3 sequences; 20% to 25% are singletons and the top ten take about an eighth. Their antigens are not known. The sample was cultured PBMCs, taken from culture after CMV antigen stimulation. Receptors were obtained from a human donor in good health (CMV status not recorded). Some clones in this sample may be carry-over from other donors' samples.

This clonotype was recorded once. The rearrangement uses TRBV27 and TRBJ1-5; TRBD1 agrees at 8 bases. Germline values: CDR1 MNHEY, CDR2 SMNVEV (reference sequence). After removal of 6 bases from V and 2 bases from J, the junction contained 9 bases not matched to a gene. CDR3 length equals 16 residues. The CDR3 sequence: CASSRRQGLGNQPQHF. The CDR3 DNA follows: TGTGCCAGCAGCCGAAGACAGGGGCTCGGCAATCAGCCCCAGCATTTT.

The chain joins TRBV7-2 to TRBJ1-4, with 7 bases aligning to TRBD1. V lost 5 bases to trimming and J lost 5 bases; unmatched junction nucleotides: 5. CDR1 and CDR2 from the germline V gene are SGHTA and FQGNSA. There are 14 residues in the CDR3. This CDR3 is CASSQGQPNEKLFF. The CDR3 DNA reads TGTGCCAGCAGCCAGGGACAGCCGAATGAAAAACTGTTTTTT.

The chain joins TRBV7-2 to TRBJ2-7, with TRBD1 as a possible D gene (5 bases). Between the trimmed V and J ends, which lost 8 bases and 9 bases, there was a span of 23 bases. Germline V gives CDR1 SGHTA, CDR2 FQGNSA. The CDR3 is 14 amino acids. The CDR3 is CASESGALPHGQYF. CDR3 DNA: TGTGCCAGCGAATCTGGGGCTCTCCCACACGGGCAGTACTTC.

This chain uses TRBV14 with TRBJ2-3; possible D gene TRBD2, 6 bases. This CDR3 is built from 16 residues. The germline V and J ends were trimmed by 2 bases and 1 base, with 13 bases remaining between them. Germline V lookup: CDR1 SGHDN, CDR2 FVKESK. CDR3 protein: CASSQTGLLRTDTQYF. The CDR3 region has the DNA TGTGCCAGCAGCCAAACGGGACTCCTCCGCACAGATACGCAGTATTTT. The complete variable domain, with remaining parts taken from reference TRBV14 and TRBJ2-3, reads EAGVTQFPSHSVIEKGQTVTLRCDPISGHDNLYWYRRVMGKEIKFLLHFVKESKQDESGMPNNRFLAERTGGTYSTLKVQPAELEDSGVYFCASSQTGLLRTDTQYFGPGTRLTVL.

This clonotype was picked up many times. The genes are TRBV7-2 and TRBJ2-7; 7 bases match TRBD2. The junction had 8 bases not matched to a gene; V was cut back by 2 bases and J by 4 bases. CDR3 length: 15 residues. CDR1 is SGHTA, CDR2 FQGNSA, per germline. The CDR3: CASSLQAGPRYEQYF. CDR3 nucleotides: TGTGCCAGCAGCTTACAAGCGGGACCTCGATACGAGCAGTACTTC. Filled out from reference TRBV7-2 and TRBJ2-7, the complete variable domain reads GAGVSQSPSNKVTEKGKDVELRCDPISGHTALYWYRQSLGQGLEFLIYFQGNSAPDKSGLPSDRFSAERTGGSVSTLTIQRTQQEDSAVYLCASSLQAGPRYEQYFGPGTRLTVT.

This clonotype was counted a few times. This chain joins TRBV20-1 and TRBJ2-5; 8 bases are shared with TRBD1. The CDR3 covers 15 residues. The germline V gene has CDR1 DFQATT and CDR2 SNEGSKA (reference sequence). V dropped 2 bases and J dropped 1; count of bases not matched to a gene: 6. CDR3 DNA sequence: TGCAGTGCTAGACATAGGACAGGGCTCCAAGAGACCCAGTACTTC. Encoded protein: CSARHRTGLQETQYF.

The chain uses TRBV19 and TRBJ2-2; maybe TRBD2 (6 bases). Trimming took 4 bases from V and 6 from J, leaving 18 bases between them. CDR3 length: 16 residues. CDR1 LNHDA and CDR2 SQIVND come from the germline V gene (reference sequence). The CDR3 region has the DNA TGTGCCAGTAGTAGATCAGGGACTCCTGGCGCCGGGGAGCTGTTTTTT. This translates into CASSRSGTPGAGELFF.

The chain links TRBV9 to TRBJ2-2, with 7 positions matching TRBD2. The V gene's germline CDR1 is SGDLS and CDR2 YYNGEE. J lost 0 bases, V lost 3 bases, and 2 bases had no gene match. The CDR3 has 15 residues. CDR3 protein: CASSALATNTGELFF. The CDR3 DNA follows: TGTGCCAGCAGCGCACTAGCGACGAACACCGGGGAGCTGTTTTTT.

The chain carries TRBV7-2 and TRBJ2-2, with D tentatively TRBD1 or TRBD2 (6 bases each). The ends were cut back, 5 bases at V and 2 bases at J, with 24 bases in the middle. Germline CDR1 and CDR2: SGHTA and FQGNSA. The CDR3 sequence is 19 residues long. The CDR3 coding sequence is TGTGCCAGCAGCCCCAGCGGAGGGGGGTCCCGTCTTAACACCGGGGAGCTGTTTTTT. It yields the protein CASSPSGGGSRLNTGELFF.